A single sample is the source of the 14 T cell receptor beta chains below, sequenced in a study of OX40 agonist ivuxolimab in advanced cancers. Sequencing used immunoSEQ multiplex PCR; TCRdb keeps in-frame clones, though not all of them. The sample gives 50,000 to 65,000 clones, 70% to 90% of which show up once; 18% is in the top ten. Specimen: CD4+ or CD8+ T cells sorted from blood, collected in a trial of the OX40 agonist ivuxolimab. These receptors originate from an adult with an advanced solid tumor such as melanoma, head and neck, liver or kidney cancer.

Written as DNA, the CDR3 is TGTGCCAGCAGCTTCACTGAGGTTACAAGCTACACCTTC. It specifies CASSFTEVTSYTF. The rearrangement links TRBV5-6 to TRBJ1-2; D is unresolved. Germline V gives CDR1 SGHDT, CDR2 YYEEEE. The CDR3 has 13 residues. Trimming took 2 bases from V and 9 from J, leaving 14 bases between them.

This chain connects TRBV5-8 to TRBJ1-1; D possibly corresponds to TRBD1 (5 bases). V was pared by 1 base and J by 4 bases, with 8 bases between. This CDR3 spans 13 amino acids. Germline CDR1 reads SGHTS; CDR2 reads YDEGEE. The chain's CDR3 is CASSLLGGTEAFF. CDR3 nucleotide sequence: TGTGCCAGCAGCTTGCTGGGGGGCACTGAAGCTTTCTTT.

The rearrangement links TRBV27 to TRBJ1-2; weak D call: TRBD1 (5 bases). With 8 bases removed from V and 3 bases from J, the gap between germline ends came to 19 bases. This CDR3 has 15 amino acids. Germline CDR1 MNHEY, CDR2 SMNVEV (reference sequence). CDR3 sequence reads: CASSFLGGTDYGYTF. CDR3 DNA sequence: TGTGCCAGCTCGTTTTTGGGGGGAACGGACTATGGCTACACCTTC.

The chain recombines TRBV10-2 with TRBJ2-2, with 8 nucleotides matching TRBD2. Germline trimming cut 4 bases from V and 7 bases from J; bases unmatched to any gene: 8. The CDR3 totals 15 residues. Germline CDR1 is WSHSY and CDR2 is SAAADI. CDR3 in amino acids: CASSGSGSEFGELFF. As DNA, the CDR3 is TGCGCCAGCAGTGGGAGCGGGAGCGAATTCGGGGAGCTGTTTTTT.

V usage is TRBV6-6 and J usage is TRBJ1-1; TRBD1 matches 9 bases. CDR1 MNHNY and CDR2 SVGAGI come from the germline V gene (reference sequence). V gave up 10 bases and J gave up 8 bases; unmatched junction bases: 2. This CDR3 is built from 10 residues. The CDR3 loop reads CATGTGEAFF. CDR3 sequence (DNA): TGTGCCACAGGGACAGGGGAAGCTTTCTTT.

The chain carries TRBV7-8 and TRBJ2-5; the D is unclear. The tail of the sequence fits TRBJ2-7 better, so the J call may be wrong. CDR1 is SGHVS, CDR2 FQNEAQ, per germline. The CDR3 contains 12 residues. In nucleotides, the CDR3 is TGTGCCAGCAGCTTACCTTTCTACGAGCAGTACTTC. Translation: CASSLPFYEQYF.

This rearrangement joins TRBV5-6 to TRBJ2-4, with a weak D call TRBD2 (6 bases). This CDR3 is built from 16 residues. The germline V and J ends were trimmed by 0 bases and 9 bases, with 19 bases remaining between them. Germline-derived CDR1 and CDR2 are SGHDT and YYEEEE. The CDR3 sequence: CASSLGMEGRVAIQYF. Written as DNA, the CDR3 is TGTGCCAGCAGCTTGGGAATGGAGGGTCGTGTCGCCATTCAGTACTTC.

J is TRBJ1-3 and V is TRBV5-4; no clear D. The CDR3 is made up of 14 amino acids. CDR1 is SGHNT, CDR2 YYREEE, per germline (reference sequence). Trimming took off 4 bases at V and 2 bases at J, with 10 bases between the two ends. CDR3 in DNA: TGTGCCAGCAGCCCCGGTAATACTGGAAACACCATATATTTT. Translated: CASSPGNTGNTIYF.

This clone showed up just once. The chain recombines TRBV6-6 with TRBJ2-3; no definite D call. The CDR3 consists of 15 residues. Looked up from germline, CDR1 is MNHNY and CDR2 is SVGAGI (reference sequence). Deletions cut 0 bases from V and 5 bases from J, with 12 bases between. CDR3 DNA sequence: TGTGCCAGCAGTTACTCGATAGGTCTGGGAGATACGCAGTATTTT. Translation gives CASSYSIGLGDTQYF.

The chain employs TRBV28 and TRBJ1-5; tentative D call: TRBD1 (5 bases). V lost 7 bases, J lost 7 bases, and 17 bases lay in between. There are 14 residues in the CDR3. CDR1 is MDHEN, CDR2 SYDVKM, per germline. The CDR3 DNA is TGTGCCAGCATTAACCCCAGGGTGGACCAGCCCCAGCATTTT. Its protein product is CASINPRVDQPQHF.

The genes are TRBV27 and TRBJ1-6; D unclear. Germline V gene data show CDR1 as MNHEY and CDR2 as SMNVEV (reference sequence). V lost 0 bases, J lost 8 bases, and 5 bases lay in between. This CDR3 comprises 13 residues. CDR3 coding DNA: TGTGCCAGCAGTTTATCGCGGGATTCACCCCTCCACTTT. Its protein is CASSLSRDSPLHF.

The chain joins TRBV5-6 to TRBJ2-5; D may be TRBD1 (7 bases). V was pared by 3 bases and J by 5 bases, with 17 bases between. This CDR3 region has 15 residues. Germline lookup yields CDR1 SGHDT and CDR2 YYEEEE. CDR3 in amino acids: CASSSKEGANETQYF. The CDR3 DNA sequence: TGTGCCAGCAGCTCCAAGGAGGGGGCCAACGAGACCCAGTACTTC.

The genes are TRBV7-9 and TRBJ2-2; 7 bases are shared with TRBD1. There are 14 residues in the CDR3. Germline trimming cut 3 bases from V and 4 bases from J; bases unmatched to any gene: 2. CDR1 SEHNR and CDR2 FQNEAQ come from the germline V gene (reference sequence). This CDR3 reads CASSFDRATGELFF. The CDR3 DNA follows: TGTGCCAGCAGCTTCGACAGGGCCACCGGGGAGCTGTTTTTT.

This clone appeared a single time. This sequence joins TRBV4-1 and TRBJ2-2; the match to TRBD1 covers 7 bases. The CDR3 totals 15 residues. V lost 2 bases to trimming and J lost 7 bases; unmatched junction nucleotides: 7. Germline V gives CDR1 MGHRA, CDR2 YSYEKL. The CDR3 DNA is TGCGCCAGCAGCCAACCTACAGGGGTGGTCGGGGAGCTGTTTTTT. Residues: CASSQPTGVVGELFF.